The clone carrying this T cell receptor beta chain was counted a few times. The antigen remains unidentified. 5'RACE primed from the constant segment yielded TCR alpha and TCR beta cDNA libraries bearing sample barcodes and UMIs. TCRdb recomputed calls from the 5' RACE reads with MiXCR, one row per CDR3 protein. The data contain roughly 250,000 distinct CDR3 sequences, 16% of them singletons. The data derive from a study of T-cell memory formation after mild COVID-19. Background on the study: Across donors, TCR clusters were largely donor specific. General study results and limits: There was no confirmation that second-wave clones peaking on day 37 were SARS-CoV-2 specific. The finding that pre-infection memory included some responding clones suggested that cross-reactive memory joined.

This CDR3 region has 15 residues. V was shortened by 2 bases and J by 6 bases, with 16 bases between the two germline ends. CDR1 is LNHNV, CDR2 YYDKDF, per germline (reference sequence). The sample consisted of PBMCs or a T cell subset sorted from them (not recorded which). This receptor was obtained from a man aged 18 to 30 who had mild COVID-19 (a few samples of this study predate the infection). Cell type and time point are not known. This sequence joins TRBV15 and TRBJ1-1; D is undetermined. As DNA, the CDR3 is TGTGCCACCAGCAGATCGCTAGGACCGGACGCTGAAGCTTTCTTT. Translating it yields CATSRSLGPDAEAFF.